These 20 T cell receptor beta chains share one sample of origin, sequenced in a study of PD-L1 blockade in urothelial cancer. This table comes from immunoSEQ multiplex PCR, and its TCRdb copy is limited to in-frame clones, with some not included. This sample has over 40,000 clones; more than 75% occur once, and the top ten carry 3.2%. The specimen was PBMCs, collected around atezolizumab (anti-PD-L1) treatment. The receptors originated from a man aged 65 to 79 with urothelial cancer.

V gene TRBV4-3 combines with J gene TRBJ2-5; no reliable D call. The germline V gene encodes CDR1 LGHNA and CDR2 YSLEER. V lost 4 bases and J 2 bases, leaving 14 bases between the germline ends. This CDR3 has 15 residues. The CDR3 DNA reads TGCGCCAGCAGCCTTACATGGCACAGTCAAGAGACCCAGTACTTC. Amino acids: CASSLTWHSQETQYF.

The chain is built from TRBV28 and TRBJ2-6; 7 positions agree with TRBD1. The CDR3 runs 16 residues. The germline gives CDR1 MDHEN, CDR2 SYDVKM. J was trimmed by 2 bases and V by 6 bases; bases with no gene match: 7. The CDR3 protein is CASRATGAPGANVLTF. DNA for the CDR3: TGTGCCAGCAGGGCCACAGGGGCCCCTGGGGCCAACGTCCTGACTTTC.

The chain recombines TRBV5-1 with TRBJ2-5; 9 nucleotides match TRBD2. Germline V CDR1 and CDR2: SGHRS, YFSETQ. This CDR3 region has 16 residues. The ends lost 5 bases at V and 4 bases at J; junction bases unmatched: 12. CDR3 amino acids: CASRLLPAGGGETQYF. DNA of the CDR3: TGCGCCAGCAGGTTGCTCCCAGCGGGAGGTGGAGAGACCCAGTACTTC.

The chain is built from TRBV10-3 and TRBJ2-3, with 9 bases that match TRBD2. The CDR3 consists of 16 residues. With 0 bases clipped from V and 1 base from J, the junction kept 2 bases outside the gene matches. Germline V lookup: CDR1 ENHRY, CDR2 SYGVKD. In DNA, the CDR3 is TGTGCCATCAGTGAGTCAGCTAGCGGGGGCACAGATACGCAGTATTTT. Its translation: CAISESASGGTDTQYF.

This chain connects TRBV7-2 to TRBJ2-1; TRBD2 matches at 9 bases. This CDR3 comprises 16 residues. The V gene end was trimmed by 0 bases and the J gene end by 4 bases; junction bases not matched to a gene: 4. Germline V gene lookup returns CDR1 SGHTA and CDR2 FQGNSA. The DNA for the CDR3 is TGTGCCAGCAGCTTAGCTACTAGCGGGTTTTACAATGAGCAGTTCTTC. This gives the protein CASSLATSGFYNEQFF.

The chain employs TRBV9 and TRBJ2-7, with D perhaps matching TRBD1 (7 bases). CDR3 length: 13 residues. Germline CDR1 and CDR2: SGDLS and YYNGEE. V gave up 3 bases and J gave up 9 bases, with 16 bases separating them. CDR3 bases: TGTGCCAGCAGCGCAACGACAGGGACTGCGCAGTACTTC. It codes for CASSATTGTAQYF.

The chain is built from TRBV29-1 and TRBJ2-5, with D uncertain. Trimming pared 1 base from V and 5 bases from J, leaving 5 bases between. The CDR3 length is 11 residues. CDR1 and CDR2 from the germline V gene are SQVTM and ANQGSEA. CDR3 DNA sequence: TGCAGCGTTGAAGTCGGGGAGACCCAGTACTTC. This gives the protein CSVEVGETQYF.

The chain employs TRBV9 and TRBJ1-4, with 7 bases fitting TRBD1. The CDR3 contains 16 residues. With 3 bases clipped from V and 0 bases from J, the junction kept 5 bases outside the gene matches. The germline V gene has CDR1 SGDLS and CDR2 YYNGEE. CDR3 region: CASSDGTASTNEKLFF. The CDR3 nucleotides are TGTGCCAGCAGCGACGGGACAGCTTCAACTAATGAAAAACTGTTTTTT. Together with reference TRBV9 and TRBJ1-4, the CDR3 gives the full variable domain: DSGVTQTPKHLITATGQRVTLRCSPRSGDLSVYWYQQSLDQGLQFLIQYYNGEERAKGNILERFSAQQFPDLHSELNLSSLELGDSALYFCASSDGTASTNEKLFFGSGTQLSVL.

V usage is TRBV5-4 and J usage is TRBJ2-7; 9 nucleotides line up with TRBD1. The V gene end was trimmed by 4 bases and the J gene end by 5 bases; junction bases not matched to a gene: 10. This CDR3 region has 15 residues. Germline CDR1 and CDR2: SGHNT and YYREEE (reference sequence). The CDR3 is CASSPLDRGLNEQYF. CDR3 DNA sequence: TGTGCCAGCAGCCCCCTGGACAGGGGCCTCAACGAGCAGTACTTC.

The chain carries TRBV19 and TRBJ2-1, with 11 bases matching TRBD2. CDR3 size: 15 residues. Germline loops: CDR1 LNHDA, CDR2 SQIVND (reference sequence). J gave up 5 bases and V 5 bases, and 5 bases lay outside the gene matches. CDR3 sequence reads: CASSWLSGGDNEQFF. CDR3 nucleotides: TGTGCCAGTAGTTGGCTTAGCGGGGGGGACAATGAGCAGTTCTTC.

In DNA, the CDR3 is TGTGCCAGCACGGCGGACTTAGCGGGAGGCTACGAGCAGTACTTC. This encodes CASTADLAGGYEQYF. This rearrangement joins TRBV28 to TRBJ2-7; 10 bases line up with TRBD2. The germline V gene encodes CDR1 MDHEN and CDR2 SYDVKM. This CDR3 has 15 residues. J gave up 3 bases and V 7 bases, and 9 bases lay outside the gene matches.

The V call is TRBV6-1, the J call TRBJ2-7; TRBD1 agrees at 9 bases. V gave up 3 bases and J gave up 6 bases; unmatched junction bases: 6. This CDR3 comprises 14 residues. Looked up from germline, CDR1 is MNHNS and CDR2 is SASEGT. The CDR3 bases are TGTGCCAGCAGTGACGCGGGACAGGGCCTCGAGCAGTACTTC. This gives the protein CASSDAGQGLEQYF.

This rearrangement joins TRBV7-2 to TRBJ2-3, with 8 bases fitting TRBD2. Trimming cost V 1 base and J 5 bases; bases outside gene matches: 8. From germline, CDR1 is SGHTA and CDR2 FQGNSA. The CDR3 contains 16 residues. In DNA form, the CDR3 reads TGTGCCAGCAGCTTAGTTTACGGGGGGGCAGGAGATACGCAGTATTTT. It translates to CASSLVYGGAGDTQYF.

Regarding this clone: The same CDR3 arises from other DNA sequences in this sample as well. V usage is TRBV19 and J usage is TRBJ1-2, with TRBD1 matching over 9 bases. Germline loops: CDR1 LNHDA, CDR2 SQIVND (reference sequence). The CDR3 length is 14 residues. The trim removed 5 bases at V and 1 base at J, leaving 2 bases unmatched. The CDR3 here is CASSPGQGNYGYTF. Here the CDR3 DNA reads TGTGCCAGTAGTCCGGGACAGGGTAACTATGGCTACACCTTC.

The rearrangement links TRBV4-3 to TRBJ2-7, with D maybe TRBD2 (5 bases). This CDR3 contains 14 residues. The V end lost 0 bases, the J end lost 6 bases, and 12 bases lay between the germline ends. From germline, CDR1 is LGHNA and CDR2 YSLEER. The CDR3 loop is CASSQDTGYREQYF. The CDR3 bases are TGCGCCAGCAGCCAAGATACGGGGTACCGCGAGCAGTACTTC.

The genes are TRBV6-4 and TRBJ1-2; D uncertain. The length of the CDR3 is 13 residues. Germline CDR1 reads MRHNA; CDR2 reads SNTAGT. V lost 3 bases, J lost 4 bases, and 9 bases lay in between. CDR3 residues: CASSEILAYGYTF. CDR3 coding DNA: TGTGCCAGCAGTGAAATTCTGGCCTATGGCTACACCTTC.

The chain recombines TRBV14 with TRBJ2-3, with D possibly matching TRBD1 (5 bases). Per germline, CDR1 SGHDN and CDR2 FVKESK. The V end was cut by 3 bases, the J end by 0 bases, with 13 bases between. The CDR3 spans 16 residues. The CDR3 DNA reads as TGTGCCAGCAGCCAGAGACAGTTATCTAGCACAGATACGCAGTATTTT. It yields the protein CASSQRQLSSTDTQYF.

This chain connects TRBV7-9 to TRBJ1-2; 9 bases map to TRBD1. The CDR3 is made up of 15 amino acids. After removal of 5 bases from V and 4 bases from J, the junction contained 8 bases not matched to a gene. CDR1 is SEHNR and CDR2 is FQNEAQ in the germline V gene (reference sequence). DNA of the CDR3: TGTGCCAGCAGCGCGTCCACGGGACAGGGCTATGGCTACACCTTC. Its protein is CASSASTGQGYGYTF.

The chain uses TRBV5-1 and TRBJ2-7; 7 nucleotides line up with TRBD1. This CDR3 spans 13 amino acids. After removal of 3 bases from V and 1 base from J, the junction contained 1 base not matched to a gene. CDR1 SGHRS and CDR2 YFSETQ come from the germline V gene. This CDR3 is CASSSGQSYEQYF. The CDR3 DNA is TGCGCCAGCAGCTCGGGACAGTCCTACGAGCAGTACTTC.

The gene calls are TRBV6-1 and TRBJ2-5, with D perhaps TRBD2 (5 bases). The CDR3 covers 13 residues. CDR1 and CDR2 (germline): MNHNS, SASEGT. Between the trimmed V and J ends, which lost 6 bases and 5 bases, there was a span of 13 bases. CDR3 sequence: CASRIRRAETQYF. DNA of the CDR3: TGTGCCAGCAGAATAAGGCGGGCGGAGACCCAGTACTTC.